This T cell receptor (beta chain) appears in the sequencing data of a study of blood T cell repertoires in COVID-19. Sequencing was performed with immunoSEQ multiplex PCR; in TCRdb, only in-frame clones are kept and a portion is missing. The sample shows about 160,000 clones, approximately 82% of them seen only once. Germline V CDR1 and CDR2: SQVTM, ANQGSEA. The CDR3 has 13 residues. The V end was cut by 3 bases, the J end by 1 base, with 9 bases between. The sequenced material came from peripheral blood. This TCR was sampled from a woman aged 80 or older with acute or convalescent COVID-19. The V call is TRBV29-1, the J call TRBJ1-1; no reliable D call. Written as DNA, the CDR3 is TGCAGCGTTGACTTGGGGAGGAACACTGAAGCTTTCTTT. It yields the protein CSVDLGRNTEAFF.